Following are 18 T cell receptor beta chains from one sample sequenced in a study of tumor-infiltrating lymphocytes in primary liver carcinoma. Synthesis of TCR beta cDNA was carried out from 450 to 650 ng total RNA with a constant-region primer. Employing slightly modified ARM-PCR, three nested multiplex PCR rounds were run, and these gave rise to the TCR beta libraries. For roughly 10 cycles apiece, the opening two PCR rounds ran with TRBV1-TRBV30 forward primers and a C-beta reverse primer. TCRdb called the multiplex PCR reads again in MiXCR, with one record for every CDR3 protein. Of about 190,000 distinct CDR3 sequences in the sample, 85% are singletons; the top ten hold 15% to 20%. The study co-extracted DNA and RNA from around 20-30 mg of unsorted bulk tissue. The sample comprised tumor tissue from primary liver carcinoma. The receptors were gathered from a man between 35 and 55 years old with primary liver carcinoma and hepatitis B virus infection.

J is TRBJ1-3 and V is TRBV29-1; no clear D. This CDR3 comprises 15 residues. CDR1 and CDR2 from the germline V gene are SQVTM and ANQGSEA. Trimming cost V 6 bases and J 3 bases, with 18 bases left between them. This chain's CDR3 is CSVSRIAESGNTIYF. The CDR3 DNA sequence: TGCAGCGTCTCTCGGATAGCCGAGAGTGGAAACACCATATATTTT.

The CDR3 DNA follows: TGTGCCAGCAGTGAAAAAGTACAGGGGGAACATCAGCCCCAGCATTTT. This encodes CASSEKVQGEHQPQHF. The chain recombines TRBV6-1 with TRBJ1-5, with 8 bases matching TRBD1. Losses at the gene ends were 2 bases for V and 5 bases for J; bases not matched to a gene: 8. The germline V gene encodes CDR1 MNHNS and CDR2 SASEGT. The CDR3 is 16 amino acids.

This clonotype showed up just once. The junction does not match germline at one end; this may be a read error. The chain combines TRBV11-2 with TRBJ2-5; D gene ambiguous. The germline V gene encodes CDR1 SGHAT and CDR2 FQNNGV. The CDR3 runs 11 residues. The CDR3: CDSCLKETQYF. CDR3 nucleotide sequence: TGTGACAGCTGCTTAAAAGAGACCCAGTACTTC.

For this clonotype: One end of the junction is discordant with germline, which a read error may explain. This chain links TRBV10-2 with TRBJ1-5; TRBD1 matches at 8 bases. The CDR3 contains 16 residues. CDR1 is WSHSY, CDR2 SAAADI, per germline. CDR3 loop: CVSSKLDRGGNQPQHF. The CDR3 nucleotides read TGCGTCAGCAGTAAGCTTGACAGGGGAGGGAATCAGCCCCAGCATTTT.

The CDR3 coding sequence is TGTGCCAGCAGTCGAAAGGGAAGTGGGGATCGGAATGAGCAGTTCTTC. It codes for CASSRKGSGDRNEQFF. This chain uses TRBV6-1 with TRBJ2-1; D is unresolved. The CDR3 runs 16 residues. With 5 bases removed from V and 7 bases from J, the gap between germline ends came to 21 bases. The V gene's germline CDR1 is MNHNS and CDR2 SASEGT.

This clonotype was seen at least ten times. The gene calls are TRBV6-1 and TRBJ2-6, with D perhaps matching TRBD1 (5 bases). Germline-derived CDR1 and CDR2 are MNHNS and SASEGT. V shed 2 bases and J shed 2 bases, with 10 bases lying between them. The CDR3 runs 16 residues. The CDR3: CASSEQGMAGANVLTF. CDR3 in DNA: TGTGCCAGCAGTGAACAGGGTATGGCTGGGGCCAACGTCCTGACTTTC.

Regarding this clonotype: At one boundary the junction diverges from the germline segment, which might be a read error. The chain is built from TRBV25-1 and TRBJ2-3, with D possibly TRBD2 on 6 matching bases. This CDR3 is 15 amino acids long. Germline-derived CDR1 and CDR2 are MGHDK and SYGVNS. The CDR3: CTSSAYGGMKDMQYF. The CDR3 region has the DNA TGTACCAGCAGTGCGTATGGGGGGATGAAAGATATGCAGTATTTT.

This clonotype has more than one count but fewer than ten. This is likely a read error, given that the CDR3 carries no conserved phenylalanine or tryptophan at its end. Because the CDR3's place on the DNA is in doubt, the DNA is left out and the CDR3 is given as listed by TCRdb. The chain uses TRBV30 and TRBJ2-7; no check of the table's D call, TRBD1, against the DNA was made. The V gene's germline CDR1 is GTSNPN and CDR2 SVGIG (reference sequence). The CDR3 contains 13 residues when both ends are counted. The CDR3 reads CAWSGGRAYEQYI.

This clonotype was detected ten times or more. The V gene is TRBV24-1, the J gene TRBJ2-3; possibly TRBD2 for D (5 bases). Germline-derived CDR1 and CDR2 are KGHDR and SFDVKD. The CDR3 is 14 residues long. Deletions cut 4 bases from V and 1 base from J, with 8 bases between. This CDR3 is CATSDLSGTDTQYF. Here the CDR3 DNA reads TGTGCCACCAGTGACCTTAGCGGCACAGATACGCAGTATTTT.

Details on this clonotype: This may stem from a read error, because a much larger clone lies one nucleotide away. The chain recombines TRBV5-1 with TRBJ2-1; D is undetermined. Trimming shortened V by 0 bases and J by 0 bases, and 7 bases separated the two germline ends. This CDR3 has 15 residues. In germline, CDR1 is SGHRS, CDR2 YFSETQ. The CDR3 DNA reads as TGCGCCAGCAGCTTGGAGCTTAGCTCCTACAATGAGCAGTTCTTC. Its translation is CASSLELSSYNEQFF.

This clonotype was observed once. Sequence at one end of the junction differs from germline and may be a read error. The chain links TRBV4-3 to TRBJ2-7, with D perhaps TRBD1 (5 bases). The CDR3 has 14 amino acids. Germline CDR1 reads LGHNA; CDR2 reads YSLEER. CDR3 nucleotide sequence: TGCGCCAGCAGCCACCTGGGCGGAACAGGCGAGCACTACTTC. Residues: CASSHLGGTGEHYF.

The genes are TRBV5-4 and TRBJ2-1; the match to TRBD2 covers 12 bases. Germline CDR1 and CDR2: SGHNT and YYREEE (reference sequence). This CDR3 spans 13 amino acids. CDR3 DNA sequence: TGTGTCACGACTAGCGGGGGACCCAATGAGCAGTTCTTC. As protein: CVTTSGGPNEQFF.

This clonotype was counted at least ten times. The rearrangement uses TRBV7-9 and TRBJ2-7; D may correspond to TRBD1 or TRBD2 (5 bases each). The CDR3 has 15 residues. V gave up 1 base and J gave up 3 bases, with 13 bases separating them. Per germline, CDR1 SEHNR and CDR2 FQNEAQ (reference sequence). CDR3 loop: CASSLGHEGIYEQYF. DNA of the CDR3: TGTGCCAGCAGCTTAGGACATGAGGGGATCTACGAGCAGTACTTC. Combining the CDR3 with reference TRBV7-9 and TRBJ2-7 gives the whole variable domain DTGVSQNPRHKITKRGQNVTFRCDPISEHNRLYWYRQTLGQGPEFLTYFQNEAQLEKSRLLSDRFSAERPKGSFSTLEIQRTEQGDSAMYLCASSLGHEGIYEQYFGPGTRLTVT.

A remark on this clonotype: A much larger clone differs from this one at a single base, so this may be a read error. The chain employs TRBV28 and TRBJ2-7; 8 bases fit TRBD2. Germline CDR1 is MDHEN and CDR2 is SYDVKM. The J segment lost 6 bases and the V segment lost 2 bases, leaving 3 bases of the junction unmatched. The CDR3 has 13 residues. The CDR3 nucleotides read TGTGCCAGCAGTTTAGGCGGGAGGCGCGAGCAGTACTTC. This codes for CASSLGGRREQYF.

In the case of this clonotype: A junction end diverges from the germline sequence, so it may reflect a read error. CDR3 sequence (DNA): TGCAGCGTTCCTGGGACGAACATCGGGGAGCTGTTTTTT. Translated: CSVPGTNIGELFF. The genes are TRBV29-1 and TRBJ2-2; either TRBD1 or TRBD2 may fit D (5 bases each). The CDR3 has 13 residues. Germline CDR1 reads SQVTM; CDR2 reads ANQGSEA.

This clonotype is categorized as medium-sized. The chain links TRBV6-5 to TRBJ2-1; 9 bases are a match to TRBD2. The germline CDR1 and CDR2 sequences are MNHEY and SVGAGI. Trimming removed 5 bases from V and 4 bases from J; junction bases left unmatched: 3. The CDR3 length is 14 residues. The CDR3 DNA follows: TGTGCCAGCAGTCGACTAGCGGATTACAATGAGCAGTTCTTC. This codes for CASSRLADYNEQFF.

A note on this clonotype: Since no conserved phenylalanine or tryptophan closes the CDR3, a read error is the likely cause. The DNA for the CDR3 is TGTGCCAGCAGTTCACGGACAGTTATGGGGACCCAGTACTCG. Its translation: CASSSRTVMGTQYS. The chain combines TRBV6-2 or TRBV6-3 with TRBJ2-5; perhaps TRBD1 as D (6 bases). The CDR3 consists of 14 residues. Germline loops: CDR1 MNHEY, CDR2 SVGEGT. With 4 bases removed from V and 7 bases from J, the gap between germline ends came to 16 bases.

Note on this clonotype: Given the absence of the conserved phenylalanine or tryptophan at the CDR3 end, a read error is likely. The CDR3 here is CASSRQLDSNQPQHL. Written as DNA, the CDR3 is TGTGCCAGCAGTAGACAGCTAGATAGCAATCAGCCCCAGCATCTT. V and J are TRBV12-3 or TRBV12-4 and TRBJ1-5; a possible D gene is TRBD1 (5 bases). The CDR3 consists of 15 residues. V lost 5 bases, J lost 0 bases, and 11 bases lay in between.